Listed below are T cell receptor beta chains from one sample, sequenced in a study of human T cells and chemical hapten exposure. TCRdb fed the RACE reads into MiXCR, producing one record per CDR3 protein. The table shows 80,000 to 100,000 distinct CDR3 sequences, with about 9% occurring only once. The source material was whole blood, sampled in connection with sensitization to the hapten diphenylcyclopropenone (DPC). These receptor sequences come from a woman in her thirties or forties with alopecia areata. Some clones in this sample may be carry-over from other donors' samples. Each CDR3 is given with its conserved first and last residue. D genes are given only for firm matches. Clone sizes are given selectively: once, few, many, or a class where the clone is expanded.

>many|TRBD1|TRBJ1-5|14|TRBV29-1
CSVTRGPSNQPQHF
TGCAGCGTCACCAGGGGGCCGAGCAATCAGCCCCAGCATTTT
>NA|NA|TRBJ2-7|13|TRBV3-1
CAKRGRMCYEQYF
TGTGCCAAGAGGGGGAGGATGTGTTACGAGCAGTACTTC
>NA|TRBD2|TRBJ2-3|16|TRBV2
CASRRGTSLSTDTQYF
TGTGCCAGCAGACGGGGGACTAGCCTAAGCACAGATACGCAGTATTTT
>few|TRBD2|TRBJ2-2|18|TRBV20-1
CSASPGLAGGSSTGELFF
TGCAGTGCTAGTCCGGGACTAGCGGGAGGCTCGAGCACCGGGGAGCTGTTTTTT
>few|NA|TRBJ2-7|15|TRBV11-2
CASSIFERPSYEQYF
TGTGCCAGCAGCATCTTCGAGCGGCCGTCCTACGAGCAGTACTTC
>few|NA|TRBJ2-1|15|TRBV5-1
CASSAQGPPADEQFF
TGCGCCAGCAGCGCCCAGGGTCCTCCCGCGGATGAGCAGTTCTTC
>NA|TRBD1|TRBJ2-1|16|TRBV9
CASSARQGFSYNEQFF
TGTGCCAGCAGCGCACGACAGGGATTCTCCTACAATGAGCAGTTCTTC
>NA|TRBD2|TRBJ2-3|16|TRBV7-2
CASSYPGTSRADTQYF
TGTGCCAGCAGCTATCCAGGGACTAGCCGGGCAGATACGCAGTATTTT
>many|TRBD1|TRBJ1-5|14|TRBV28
CASVGQGINQPQHF
TGTGCCAGCGTAGGACAGGGGATCAATCAGCCCCAGCATTTT
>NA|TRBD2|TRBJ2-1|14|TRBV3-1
CASSRPSGLNEQFF
TGTGCCAGCAGTCGGCCTAGCGGCCTCAATGAGCAGTTCTTC
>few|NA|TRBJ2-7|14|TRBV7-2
CASSLGAASYEQYF
TGTGCCAGCAGCTTAGGTGCGGCCTCCTACGAGCAGTACTTC
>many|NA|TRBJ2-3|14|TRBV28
CASSSGSGTDTQYF
TGTGCCAGCAGTTCGGGAAGTGGCACAGATACGCAGTATTTT
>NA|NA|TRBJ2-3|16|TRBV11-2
CASSLSWTASTDTQYF
TGTGCCAGCAGCTTATCCTGGACAGCTAGCACAGATACGCAGTATTTT
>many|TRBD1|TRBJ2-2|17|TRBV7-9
CASSSYPGQTNTGELFF
TGTGCCAGCAGCTCTTACCCGGGACAGACGAACACCGGGGAGCTGTTTTTT
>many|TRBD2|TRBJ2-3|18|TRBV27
CASSLTSGGVLITDTQYF
TGTGCCAGCAGTTTAACTAGCGGAGGGGTTTTAATCACAGATACGCAGTATTTT
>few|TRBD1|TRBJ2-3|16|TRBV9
CASSAKGTGRSDTQYF
TGTGCCAGCAGCGCGAAGGGGACAGGGAGGTCAGATACGCAGTATTTT
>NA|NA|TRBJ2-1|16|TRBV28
CASSLSRPQGYNEQFF
TGTGCCAGCAGTTTATCACGTCCGCAGGGTTACAATGAGCAGTTCTTC
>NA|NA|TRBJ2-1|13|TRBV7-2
CASSLRGRREQFF
TGTGCCAGCAGCTTACGAGGGAGACGGGAGCAGTTCTTC
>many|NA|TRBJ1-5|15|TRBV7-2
CASSLSVAANQPQHF
TGTGCCAGCAGCTTAAGCGTGGCAGCCAATCAGCCCCAGCATTTT
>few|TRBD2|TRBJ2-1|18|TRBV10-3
CAIRVGTSANRSYNEQFF
TGTGCCATCAGGGTCGGGACTAGCGCCAACCGCTCCTACAATGAGCAGTTCTTC
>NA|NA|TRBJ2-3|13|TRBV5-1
CASGVGMTDTQYF
TGCGCCAGCGGTGTCGGGATGACGGATACGCAGTATTTT
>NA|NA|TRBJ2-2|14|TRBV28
CASSQGTYTGELFF
TGTGCCAGCAGTCAGGGGACCTACACCGGGGAGCTGTTTTTT
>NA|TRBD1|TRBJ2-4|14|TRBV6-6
CASSSRDSKNIQYF
TGTGCCAGCAGTTCCCGGGACAGTAAAAACATTCAGTACTTC
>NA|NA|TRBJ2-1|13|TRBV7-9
CASSWSEGEGGFF
TGTGCCAGCAGCTGGTCCGAAGGGGAAGGGGGGTTCTTC
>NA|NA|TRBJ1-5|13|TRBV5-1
CASREGSNQPQHF
TGCGCCAGCAGAGAGGGCAGCAATCAGCCCCAGCATTTT
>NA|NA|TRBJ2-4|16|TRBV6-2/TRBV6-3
CASRAAANLAKNIQYF
TGTGCCAGCAGGGCCGCAGCGAACTTAGCCAAAAACATTCAGTACTTC
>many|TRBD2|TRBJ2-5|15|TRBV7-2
CASSLVTSGPGSQYF
TGTGCCAGCAGCTTAGTGACTAGCGGCCCAGGGTCCCAGTACTTC
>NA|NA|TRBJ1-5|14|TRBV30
CAWSVDGYNQPQHF
TGTGCCTGGAGTGTGGACGGCTACAATCAGCCCCAGCATTTT
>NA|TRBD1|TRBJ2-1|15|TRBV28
CASSTPGQGNNEQFF
TGTGCCAGCAGTACTCCGGGACAGGGGAACAATGAGCAGTTCTTC
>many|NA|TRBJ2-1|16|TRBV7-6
CASSLNPGYSYNEQFF
TGTGCCAGCAGCTTGAACCCGGGGTACTCCTACAATGAGCAGTTCTTC
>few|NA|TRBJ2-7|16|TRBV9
CASSVDLGSGVYEQYF
TGTGCCAGCAGCGTAGATTTGGGATCAGGGGTCTACGAGCAGTACTTC
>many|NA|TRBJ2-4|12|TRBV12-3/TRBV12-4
CASSPRATIQYF
TGTGCCAGCAGTCCCCGGGCGACCATTCAGTACTTC
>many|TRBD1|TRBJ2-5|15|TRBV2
CATRPSGTVQETQYF
TGTGCCACTCGACCCTCCGGGACAGTTCAAGAGACCCAGTACTTC
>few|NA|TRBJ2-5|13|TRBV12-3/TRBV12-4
CASSRHLQETQYF
TGTGCCAGCAGCAGACACCTACAAGAGACCCAGTACTTC
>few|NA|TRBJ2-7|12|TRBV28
CASSLLGNEQYF
TGTGCCAGCAGTTTATTGGGTAACGAGCAGTACTTC
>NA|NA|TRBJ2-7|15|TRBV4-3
CASSQDLREDYEQYF
TGCGCCAGCAGCCAAGATTTGAGGGAGGACTACGAGCAGTACTTC
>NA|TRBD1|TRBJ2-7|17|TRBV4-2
CASSQERFGTGGSEQYF
TGTGCCAGCAGCCAAGAGAGATTCGGGACAGGGGGCTCCGAGCAGTACTTC
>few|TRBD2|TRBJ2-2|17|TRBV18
CASSSGLAGERTGELFF
TGTGCCAGCTCATCGGGACTAGCGGGAGAAAGGACCGGGGAGCTGTTTTTT
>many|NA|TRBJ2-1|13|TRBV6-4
CASSDGSGGEQFF
TGTGCCAGCAGTGACGGTAGTGGCGGTGAGCAGTTCTTC
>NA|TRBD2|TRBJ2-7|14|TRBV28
CASRTLASIYEQYF
TGTGCCAGCAGGACACTAGCGAGCATCTACGAGCAGTACTTC
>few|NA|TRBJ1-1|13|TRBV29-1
CSVSRGAQTEAFF
TGCAGCGTCTCTAGGGGGGCTCAGACTGAAGCTTTCTTT
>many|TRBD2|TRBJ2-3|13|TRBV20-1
CSATGLVTDTQYF
TGCAGTGCTACTGGACTAGTGACAGATACGCAGTATTTT
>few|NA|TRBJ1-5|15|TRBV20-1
CSASRSSYSNQPQHF
TGCAGTGCTAGTAGGTCAAGTTATAGCAATCAGCCCCAGCATTTT
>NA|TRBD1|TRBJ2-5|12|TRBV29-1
CSVIGQAVTQYF
TGCAGCGTCATTGGACAGGCTGTGACCCAGTACTTC
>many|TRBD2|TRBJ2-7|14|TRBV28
CASSLPVLGGEQYF
TGTGCCAGCAGTTTACCGGTTCTCGGGGGGGAGCAGTACTTC